This TCR beta chain emerged from a study of blood T cell repertoires in COVID-19. Study as a whole: Sites across the United States, Italy and Spain contributed samples from acute and convalescent COVID-19. From T cells, B-cell-depleted T cells, or PBMCs came the material, which was cDNA or gDNA.

As processed by the authors: Amplification from reference gene primers served as the basis for estimated nucleated cell counts. The table came from immunoSEQ multiplex PCR; TCRdb's copy has only in-frame clones and leaves some out. V and J calls plus clone size are reproduced from that table; the DNA served to infer D and trimming. The sample has about 240,000 clones, around 86% seen once. Trimming took 7 bases from V and 6 from J; bases not matched to a gene: 8. This CDR3 spans 15 amino acids. Germline-derived CDR1 and CDR2 are LNHDA and SQIVND (reference sequence). V is TRBV19 and J is TRBJ2-1, with TRBD2 matching 11 bases. The receptor was isolated from a woman in her 30s who had recovered from COVID-19. Sequenced sample: peripheral blood. The CDR3 loop reads CASTLSGGAVNEQFF. For the CDR3, the DNA is TGTGCCAGTACCCTTAGCGGGGGGGCAGTCAATGAGCAGTTCTTC.